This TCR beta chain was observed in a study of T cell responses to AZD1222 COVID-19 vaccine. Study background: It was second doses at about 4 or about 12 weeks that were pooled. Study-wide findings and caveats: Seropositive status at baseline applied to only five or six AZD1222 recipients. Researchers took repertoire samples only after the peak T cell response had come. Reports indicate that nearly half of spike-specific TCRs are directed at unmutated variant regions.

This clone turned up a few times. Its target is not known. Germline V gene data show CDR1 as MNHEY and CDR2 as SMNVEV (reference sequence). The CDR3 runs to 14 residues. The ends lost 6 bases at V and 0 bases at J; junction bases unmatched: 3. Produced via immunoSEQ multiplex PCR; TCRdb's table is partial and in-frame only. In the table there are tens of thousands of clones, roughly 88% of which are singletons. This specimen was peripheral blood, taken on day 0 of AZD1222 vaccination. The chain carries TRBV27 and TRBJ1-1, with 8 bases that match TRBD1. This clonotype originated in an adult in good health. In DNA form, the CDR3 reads TGTGCCAGCAGGGGGACAGGAATGAACACTGAAGCTTTCTTT. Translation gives CASRGTGMNTEAFF.